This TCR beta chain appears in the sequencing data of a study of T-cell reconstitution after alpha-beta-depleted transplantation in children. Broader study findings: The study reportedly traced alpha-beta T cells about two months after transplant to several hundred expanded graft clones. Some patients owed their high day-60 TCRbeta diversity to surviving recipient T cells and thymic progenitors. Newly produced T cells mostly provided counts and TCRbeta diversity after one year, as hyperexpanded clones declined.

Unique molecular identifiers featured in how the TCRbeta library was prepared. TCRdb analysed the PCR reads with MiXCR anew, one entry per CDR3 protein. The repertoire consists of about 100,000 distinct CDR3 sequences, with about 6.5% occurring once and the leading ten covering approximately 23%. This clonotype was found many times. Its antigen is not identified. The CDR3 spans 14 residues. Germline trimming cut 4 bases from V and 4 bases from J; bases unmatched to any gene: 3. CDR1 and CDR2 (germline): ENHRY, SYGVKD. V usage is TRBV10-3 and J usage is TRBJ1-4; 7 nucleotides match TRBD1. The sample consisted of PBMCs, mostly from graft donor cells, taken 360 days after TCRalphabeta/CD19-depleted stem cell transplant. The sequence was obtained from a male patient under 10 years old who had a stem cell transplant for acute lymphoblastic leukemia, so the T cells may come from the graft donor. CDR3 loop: CAISGTGLNEKLFF. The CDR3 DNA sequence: TGTGCCATCAGTGGGACAGGCCTTAATGAAAAACTGTTTTTT.